These 21 T cell receptor beta chains share one sample of origin, sequenced in a study of control samples from healthy donors and cancer patients. The repertoire was sequenced with immunoSEQ multiplex PCR; TCRdb's copy has only in-frame clones and lacks some. This sample has about 95,000 clones, with about 88% found just once. Sample: blood. The receptor source for this set is a woman in her 70s in good health.

The chain combines TRBV19 with TRBJ1-2; D is unclear. The V and J ends lost 3 bases and 8 bases respectively, with 10 bases between them. The CDR3 contains 12 residues. Germline V gene lookup returns CDR1 LNHDA and CDR2 SQIVND (reference sequence). CDR3 DNA sequence: TGTGCCAGTAGTATGGGAGTTGGCGGCTACACCTTC. Its translation is CASSMGVGGYTF.

This chain uses TRBV7-9 with TRBJ2-1; D is uncertain. The V end lost 1 base, the J end lost 7 bases, and 14 bases lay between the germline ends. This CDR3 spans 15 amino acids. Germline CDR1 SEHNR, CDR2 FQNEAQ (reference sequence). CDR3 nucleotides: TGTGCCAGCAGCTTAGGAATTAGTTTTTCGAATGAGCAGTTCTTC. Its protein is CASSLGISFSNEQFF. The full variable domain, completed using reference TRBV7-9 and TRBJ2-1, is DTGVSQNPRHKITKRGQNVTFRCDPISEHNRLYWYRQTLGQGPEFLTYFQNEAQLEKSRLLSDRFSAERPKGSFSTLEIQRTEQGDSAMYLCASSLGISFSNEQFFGPGTRLTVL.

The V call is TRBV30, the J call TRBJ2-7; weak D call: TRBD1 (6 bases). This CDR3 is 15 amino acids long. The germline V gene has CDR1 GTSNPN and CDR2 SVGIG (reference sequence). The V end lost 3 bases, the J end lost 2 bases, and 17 bases lay between the germline ends. The CDR3, as DNA: TGTGCCTGGAGCCCATTCCTAGGACAGCCCTACGAGCAGTACTTC. As protein: CAWSPFLGQPYEQYF.

The rearrangement links TRBV10-1 to TRBJ1-1; 7 positions agree with TRBD1. CDR3 size: 14 residues. Germline CDR1 WNHNN, CDR2 SYGVQD (reference sequence). V shed 6 bases, J shed 5 bases, and the junction held 9 bases outside the gene matches. The CDR3 DNA is TGCGCCAGCAGAGACAACGCAGGGGGAACTGAAGCTTTCTTT. Protein sequence: CASRDNAGGTEAFF.

The rearrangement links TRBV6-5 to TRBJ1-3; TRBD1 might be the D (6 bases). The CDR3 is made up of 13 amino acids. The ends were cut back, 7 bases at V and 4 bases at J, with 11 bases in the middle. Germline assignment: CDR1 MNHEY and CDR2 SVGAGI. The CDR3 loop reads CASTTGIGNTIYF. The CDR3 DNA reads TGTGCCAGCACCACAGGGATCGGAAACACCATATATTTT.

The chain recombines TRBV5-1 with TRBJ2-7; D perhaps matches TRBD1 (6 bases). This CDR3 spans 15 amino acids. Trimming left V 6 bases short and J 3 bases short, with 19 bases between. From germline, CDR1 is SGHRS and CDR2 YFSETQ. The CDR3 spells CASNPGQNFYYEQYF. The CDR3 DNA reads TGCGCCAGCAATCCTGGACAGAACTTTTACTACGAGCAGTACTTC.

The chain employs TRBV3-1 (or the pseudogene TRBV3-2) and TRBJ1-1; the match to TRBD1 covers 8 bases. The CDR3 consists of 14 residues. In germline, CDR1 is LGHDT, CDR2 YNNKEL (reference sequence). Unmatched junction bases numbered 9, after V lost 4 bases and J lost 8 bases. The DNA of the CDR3 is TGTGCCAGCAGCCCGGGACAGGCCGAGGGGGAAGCTTTCTTT. This translates into CASSPGQAEGEAFF.

The chain joins TRBV7-5 to TRBJ2-1; TRBD2, the D gene given by the table, was not confirmed from the DNA. TRBV7-5 is assigned pseudogene status. This CDR3 region has 16 residues. CDR3 amino acids: CARSFGSGGAYNEQFF. The DNA of the CDR3 is TGTGCCAGAAGCTTTGGTAGCGGGGGGGCGTACAATGAGCAGTTCTTC.

J is TRBJ1-5 and V is TRBV15; D unresolved. The CDR3 consists of 15 residues. Per the germline V gene, CDR1 is LNHNV and CDR2 is YYDKDF (reference sequence). Trimming shortened V by 1 base and J by 4 bases, and 11 bases separated the two germline ends. The CDR3 DNA reads TGTGCCACCAGCAGAGTAGGAGCGCAGAATCAGCCCCAGCATTTT. Amino acid sequence: CATSRVGAQNQPQHF. The whole variable domain, remainder taken from reference TRBV15 and TRBJ1-5, is DAMVIQNPRYQVTQFGKPVTLSCSQTLNHNVMYWYQQKSSQAPKLLFHYYDKDFNNEADTPDNFQSRRPNTSFCFLDIRSPGLGDTAMYLCATSRVGAQNQPQHFGDGTRLSIL.

This clone was found a few times. This chain connects TRBV29-1 to TRBJ1-4; no clear D gene. V shed 5 bases and J shed 3 bases, with 10 bases lying between them. The CDR3 has 13 residues. The germline CDR1 and CDR2 sequences are SQVTM and ANQGSEA. The chain's CDR3 is CSVSQRSNEKLFF. CDR3 DNA: TGCAGCGTTTCACAGAGGTCTAATGAAAAACTGTTTTTT.

This chain links TRBV3-1 (or the pseudogene TRBV3-2) with TRBJ2-1; a possible D gene is TRBD1 (5 bases). Trimming pared 1 base from V and 3 bases from J, leaving 7 bases between. The length of the CDR3 is 14 residues. Germline CDR1 is LGHDT and CDR2 is YNNKEL (reference sequence). CDR3 region: CASSQGTNYNEQFF. CDR3 DNA: TGTGCCAGCAGCCAAGGGACAAACTACAATGAGCAGTTCTTC.

This clone has only a few counts. The rearrangement links TRBV5-1 to TRBJ1-5; 8 bases fit TRBD1. Germline values: CDR1 SGHRS, CDR2 YFSETQ. After removal of 2 bases from V and 1 base from J, the junction contained 2 bases not matched to a gene. This CDR3 is built from 15 residues. CDR3 protein: CASSFTGGSNQPQHF. CDR3 coding DNA: TGCGCCAGCAGCTTTACAGGGGGAAGCAATCAGCCCCAGCATTTT.

The chain couples TRBV2 to TRBJ2-1; 9 bases map to TRBD2. The CDR3 has 14 residues. From germline, CDR1 is SNHLY and CDR2 FYNNEI. V lost 11 bases, J lost 6 bases, and 11 bases stayed unmatched. CDR3 protein: CASRGGGAFNEQFF. As DNA, the CDR3 is TGTGCCTCCCGGGGCGGGGGGGCCTTCAATGAGCAGTTCTTC.

The rearrangement joins TRBV6-1 to TRBJ1-2; D uncertain. The CDR3 consists of 17 residues. With 4 bases removed from V and 0 bases from J, the gap between germline ends came to 18 bases. CDR1 is MNHNS and CDR2 is SASEGT in the germline V gene. This chain's CDR3 is CASSAGIPIVANYGYTF. The CDR3, as DNA: TGTGCCAGCAGTGCCGGGATACCCATCGTAGCTAACTATGGCTACACCTTC.

J is TRBJ1-1 and V is TRBV30; D unclear. This CDR3 comprises 14 residues. Trimming took off 4 bases at V and 2 bases at J, with 14 bases between the two ends. Germline V lookup: CDR1 GTSNPN, CDR2 SVGIG (reference sequence). The CDR3, as DNA: TGTGCCTGGACGCTGTTGACGGCTAACACTGAAGCTTTCTTT. Protein: CAWTLLTANTEAFF.

This clone was counted only a few times. The chain couples TRBV6-1 to TRBJ2-7; 15 bases agree with TRBD2. Trimming at V came to 3 bases and at J to 1 base, leaving 10 bases not matched to a gene. The germline gives CDR1 MNHNS, CDR2 SASEGT. CDR3 length: 19 amino acids. In nucleotides, the CDR3 is TGTGCCAGCAGTGATCGGATTATAGGACTAGCGGGAGGGTCCTACGAGCAGTACTTC. It is translated as CASSDRIIGLAGGSYEQYF.

This chain uses TRBV6-5 with TRBJ2-1, with TRBD1 identical over 8 bases. CDR1 and CDR2 from the germline V gene are MNHEY and SVGAGI. This CDR3 spans 12 amino acids. J lost 6 bases, V lost 8 bases, and 3 bases had no gene match. The DNA for the CDR3 is TGTGCCAGCCGGGACAGGATCAATGAGCAGTTCTTC. The encoded protein is CASRDRINEQFF.

This chain joins TRBV5-1 and TRBJ2-2, with 7 bases matching TRBD1. The CDR3 is 15 amino acids. Germline V gives CDR1 SGHRS, CDR2 YFSETQ. J was trimmed by 0 bases and V by 4 bases; bases with no gene match: 3. DNA of the CDR3: TGCGCCAGCAGCCGGGACAGCCCGAACACCGGGGAGCTGTTTTTT. This gives the protein CASSRDSPNTGELFF.

This chain connects TRBV2 to TRBJ1-5, with no clear D. Germline V CDR1 and CDR2: SNHLY, FYNNEI. Trimming took 7 bases from V and 3 from J, leaving 13 bases between them. CDR3 length: 14 residues. CDR3 region: CASTGKTDNQPQHF. The CDR3 nucleotides are TGTGCCAGCACTGGGAAGACGGACAATCAGCCCCAGCATTTT.

The rearrangement uses TRBV11-2 and TRBJ2-5, with TRBD2 matching 15 bases. V trimming: 5 bases; J trimming: 5 bases; junction bases outside the gene matches: 9. The CDR3 loop spans 17 amino acids. Germline CDR1 is SGHAT and CDR2 is FQNNGV. The CDR3 is CASSLGTSGGKMETQYF. In nucleotides, the CDR3 is TGTGCCAGCAGCCTAGGGACTAGCGGGGGGAAGATGGAGACCCAGTACTTC.

The V call is TRBV6-5, the J call TRBJ2-2, with D perhaps TRBD1 (5 bases). Germline CDR1 is MNHEY and CDR2 is SVGAGI. The V gene lost 2 bases and the J gene lost 4 bases, with 11 bases spanning the gap. This CDR3 region has 15 residues. CDR3 sequence reads: CASSYRWQGTGELFF. For the CDR3, the DNA is TGTGCCAGCAGTTACCGGTGGCAGGGCACCGGGGAGCTGTTTTTT.